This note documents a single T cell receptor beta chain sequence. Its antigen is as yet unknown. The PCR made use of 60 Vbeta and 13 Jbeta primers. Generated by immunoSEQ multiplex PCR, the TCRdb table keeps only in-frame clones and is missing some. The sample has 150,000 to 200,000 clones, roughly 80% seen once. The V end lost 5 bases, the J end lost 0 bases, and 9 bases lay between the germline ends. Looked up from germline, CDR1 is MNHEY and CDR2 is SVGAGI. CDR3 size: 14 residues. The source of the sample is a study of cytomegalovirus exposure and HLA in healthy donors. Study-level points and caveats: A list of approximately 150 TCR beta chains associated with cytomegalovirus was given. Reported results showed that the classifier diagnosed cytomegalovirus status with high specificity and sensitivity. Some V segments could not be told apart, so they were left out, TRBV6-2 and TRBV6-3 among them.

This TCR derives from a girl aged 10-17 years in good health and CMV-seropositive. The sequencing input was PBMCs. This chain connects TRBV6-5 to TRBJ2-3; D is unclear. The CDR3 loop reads CASSRRVSTDTQYF. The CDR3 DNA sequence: TGTGCCAGCAGTCGTCGGGTGAGCACAGATACGCAGTATTTT.